The clone carrying this TCR beta chain was seen only a few times. Trimming took off 3 bases at V and 4 bases at J, with 15 bases between the two ends. This CDR3 is built from 15 residues. Germline values: CDR1 MNHEY, CDR2 SVGAGI. Using its own MiXCR run on the 5' RACE reads, TCRdb lists one record per CDR3 protein. The table has around 120,000 distinct CDR3 sequences, roughly 15% seen once. The record originates from a study of T cells after yellow fever vaccination. V and J are TRBV6-5 and TRBJ1-2, with a weak D call TRBD1 (5 bases). The sequences come from CD8+ T cells sorted from PBMCs, collected 5 days after the yellow fever booster vaccination. This receptor was identified in a man aged 18-30 years who received the YFV17D yellow fever vaccine. CDR3 nucleotides: TGTGCCAGCAGTTATAGGGGCGCAGGGAGCTATGGCTACACCTTC. Its translation is CASSYRGAGSYGYTF.